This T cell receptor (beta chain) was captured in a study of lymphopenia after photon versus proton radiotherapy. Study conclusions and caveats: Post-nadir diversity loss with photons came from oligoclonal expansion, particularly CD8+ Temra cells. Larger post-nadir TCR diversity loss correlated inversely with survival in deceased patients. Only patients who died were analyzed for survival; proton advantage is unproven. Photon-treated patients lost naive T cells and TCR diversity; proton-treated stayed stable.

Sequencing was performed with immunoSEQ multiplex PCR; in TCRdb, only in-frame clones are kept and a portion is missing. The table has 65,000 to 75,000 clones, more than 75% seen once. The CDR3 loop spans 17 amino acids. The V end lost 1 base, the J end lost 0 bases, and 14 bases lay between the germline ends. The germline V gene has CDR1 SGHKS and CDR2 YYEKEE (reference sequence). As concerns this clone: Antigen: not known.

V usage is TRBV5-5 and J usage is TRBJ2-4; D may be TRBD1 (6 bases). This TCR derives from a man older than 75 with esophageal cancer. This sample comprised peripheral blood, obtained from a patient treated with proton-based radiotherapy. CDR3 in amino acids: CASSLTAGVIAKNIQYF. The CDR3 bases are TGTGCCAGCAGCTTGACGGCAGGGGTGATAGCCAAAAACATTCAGTACTTC. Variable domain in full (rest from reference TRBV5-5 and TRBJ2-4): DAGVTQSPTHLIKTRGQQVTLRCSPISGHKSVSWYQQVLGQGPQFIFQYYEKEERGRGNFPDRFSARQFPNYSSELNVNALLLGDSALYLCASSLTAGVIAKNIQYFGAGTRLSVL.